This T cell receptor beta chain emerged from a study of cytomegalovirus exposure and HLA in healthy donors. The study's findings and limits: Using the classifier, cytomegalovirus status was reportedly diagnosed with high specificity and sensitivity.

Germline V gives CDR1 MNHEY, CDR2 SMNVEV (reference sequence). The CDR3 runs 18 residues. Trimming cost V 4 bases and J 8 bases; bases outside gene matches: 22. Primers: 60 Vbeta forward and 13 Jbeta reverse. The table came from immunoSEQ multiplex PCR; TCRdb's copy has only in-frame clones and leaves some out. There are over 110,000 clones in the sample; around 75% occur only once, and 2.5% to 3.5% lies in the top ten. About this clone itself: Its matching antigen is unknown.

The chain is built from TRBV27 and TRBJ1-1; 7 nucleotides agree with TRBD1. This clonotype originated in a female donor in good health and CMV-seronegative. Sequenced material: PBMCs. CDR3 coding DNA: TGTGCCAGCAGTTCCCGAATCCTACACAGGAAGGGGGCACGGGAAGCTTTCTTT. It is translated as CASSSRILHRKGAREAFF.